This T cell receptor (beta chain) was recovered during a study of T cell repertoires in cytomegalovirus infection. About the research overall: Public TCR beta signatures indicated both CMV infection and matching HLA type.

This clonotype was observed a handful of times. Its antigen is as yet unknown. Germline lookup yields CDR1 SEHNR and CDR2 FQNEAQ (reference sequence). The CDR3 totals 16 residues. The germline V and J ends were trimmed by 5 bases and 2 bases, with 16 bases remaining between them. TCRdb recomputed calls from the reads with MiXCR, one row per CDR3 protein. Seen here are approximately 110,000 distinct CDR3 sequences, around 32% observed once, and the top ten hold roughly 50%. Study-wide results and caveats: HLA-C-restricted TCR beta clonotypes specific for CMV led the ex vivo response. Carriage of CMV together with the relevant HLA was identifiable through cumulative public TCR beta family frequency.

This receptor was obtained from a human donor in good health (CMV status not recorded). Some clones in this sample may be carry-over from other donors' samples. The chain joins TRBV7-9 to TRBJ2-1; D tentatively fits TRBD1 or TRBD2 (5 bases each). Sample: CD8+ T cells from cultured PBMCs, taken from culture after CMV antigen stimulation. As DNA, the CDR3 is TGTGCCAGCAGCGATAGTGGGGGAGTTCCCTACAATGAGCAGTTCTTC. Translating gives CASSDSGGVPYNEQFF. The full variable domain, rest sourced from reference TRBV7-9 and TRBJ2-1, is DTGVSQNPRHKITKRGQNVTFRCDPISEHNRLYWYRQTLGQGPEFLTYFQNEAQLEKSRLLSDRFSAERPKGSFSTLEIQRTEQGDSAMYLCASSDSGGVPYNEQFFGPGTRLTVL.